A single sample gave rise to the 8 T cell receptor beta chains below, sequenced in a study of T cell responses to AZD1222 COVID-19 vaccine. Sequencing used immunoSEQ multiplex PCR; TCRdb keeps in-frame clones, though not all of them. The sample records some 190,000 clones, about 86% being singletons. The specimen was peripheral blood, collected on day 0 of AZD1222 vaccination. Receptor source: an adult in good health.

This clone has a single count. The rearrangement joins TRBV27 to TRBJ2-7; D gene uncertain. Germline loops: CDR1 MNHEY, CDR2 SMNVEV (reference sequence). This CDR3 has 13 amino acids. V was pared by 5 bases and J by 0 bases, with 8 bases between. CDR3 region: CASSRYPSYEQYF. The CDR3 DNA is TGTGCCAGCAGTCGCTACCCCTCCTACGAGCAGTACTTC.

Comment on this clone: Other DNA sequences in this specimen translate into the identical CDR3. The chain links TRBV27 to TRBJ1-4; no reliable D call. This CDR3 is 15 amino acids long. V was pared by 0 bases and J by 4 bases, with 9 bases between. Germline lookup yields CDR1 MNHEY and CDR2 SMNVEV (reference sequence). In DNA form, the CDR3 reads TGTGCCAGCAGTTTATCCCGGGGATTTAATGAAAAACTGTTTTTT. Protein: CASSLSRGFNEKLFF.

This rearrangement joins TRBV28 to TRBJ1-6; possibly TRBD1 for D (6 bases). V was trimmed by 4 bases and J by 6 bases, leaving 13 bases between them. The CDR3 spans 15 residues. Germline V lookup: CDR1 MDHEN, CDR2 SYDVKM. This CDR3 reads CASSSPGRGNSPLHF. For the CDR3, the DNA is TGTGCCAGCAGTTCCCCCGGCAGGGGTAATTCACCCCTCCACTTT.

The J gene is TRBJ1-6, the V gene TRBV15; the D is unclear. V was cut by 5 bases and J by 8 bases, with 19 bases left in between. CDR3 length: 16 residues. CDR1 and CDR2 from the germline V gene are LNHNV and YYDKDF (reference sequence). The CDR3 DNA is TGTGCCACCAGCGAAGTAACTAGGTCTCACGATTCACCCCTCCACTTT. It codes for CATSEVTRSHDSPLHF.

The chain combines TRBV29-1 with TRBJ1-2; no firm D call. CDR1 is SQVTM and CDR2 is ANQGSEA in the germline V gene. V was clipped by 0 bases and J by 8 bases, with 7 bases between them. The CDR3 has 11 amino acids. In nucleotides, the CDR3 is TGCAGCGTTGAAGAGGGATGGGGCTACACCTTC. Its translation: CSVEEGWGYTF.

The CDR3 reads CAWSRAGNTIYF. In DNA form, the CDR3 reads TGTGCCTGGTCAAGGGCTGGAAACACCATATATTTT. The V gene is TRBV30, the J gene TRBJ1-3; no clear D. Germline loops: CDR1 GTSNPN, CDR2 SVGIG (reference sequence). V was trimmed by 5 bases and J by 2 bases, leaving 7 bases between them. This CDR3 has 12 residues.

The chain is built from TRBV28 and TRBJ2-7, with 9 positions matching TRBD2. This CDR3 is built from 17 residues. The germline CDR1 and CDR2 sequences are MDHEN and SYDVKM. Germline trimming cut 2 bases from V and 4 bases from J; bases unmatched to any gene: 12. CDR3 protein: CASSLIGSSGGYYEQYF. The DNA of the CDR3 is TGTGCCAGCAGTTTAATTGGTTCCAGCGGGGGGTATTACGAGCAGTACTTC.

Only one count was recorded for this clone. The chain employs TRBV5-1 and TRBJ1-2; 7 nucleotides match TRBD1. Germline CDR1 SGHRS, CDR2 YFSETQ. This CDR3 spans 14 amino acids. J was trimmed by 1 base and V by 3 bases; bases with no gene match: 3. In DNA, the CDR3 is TGCGCCAGCAGCTCGAGGACAGGTAACTATGGCTACACCTTC. This codes for CASSSRTGNYGYTF.